Following are 2 T cell receptor beta chains from one sample sequenced in a study of T-cell memory formation after mild COVID-19. TCRdb passed the 5' RACE reads through MiXCR, listing each CDR3 protein once. This table has about 260,000 distinct CDR3 sequences, over 15% appearing once. Sample: PBMCs or a T cell subset sorted from them (not recorded which). The receptors here all came from a young man who had mild COVID-19 (a few samples of this study predate the infection). Cell type and time point are not known.

Regarding this clonotype: At one of its ends the junction is not consistent with the germline gene, which may arise from a read error. The V call is TRBV18, the J call TRBJ2-3; 7 bases line up with TRBD1. Germline values: CDR1 KGHSH, CDR2 LQKENI. The CDR3 loop spans 15 amino acids. The chain's CDR3 is CASSPTGAPTDTQFF. CDR3 DNA sequence: TGTGCCAGCTCACCCACAGGGGCCCCCACAGATACGCAGTTTTTT.

For the CDR3, the DNA is TGTGCCAGCAGTTACGGATCGATAGTTGGGGGAGCGGTCGTCAATCAGCCCCAGCATTTT. It specifies CASSYGSIVGGAVVNQPQHF. The chain carries TRBV6-2 or TRBV6-3 and TRBJ1-5, with D perhaps TRBD1 (5 bases). The V gene's germline CDR1 is MNHEY and CDR2 SVGEGT. Trimming removed 2 bases from V and 3 bases from J, with 26 bases in between. The CDR3 consists of 20 residues.